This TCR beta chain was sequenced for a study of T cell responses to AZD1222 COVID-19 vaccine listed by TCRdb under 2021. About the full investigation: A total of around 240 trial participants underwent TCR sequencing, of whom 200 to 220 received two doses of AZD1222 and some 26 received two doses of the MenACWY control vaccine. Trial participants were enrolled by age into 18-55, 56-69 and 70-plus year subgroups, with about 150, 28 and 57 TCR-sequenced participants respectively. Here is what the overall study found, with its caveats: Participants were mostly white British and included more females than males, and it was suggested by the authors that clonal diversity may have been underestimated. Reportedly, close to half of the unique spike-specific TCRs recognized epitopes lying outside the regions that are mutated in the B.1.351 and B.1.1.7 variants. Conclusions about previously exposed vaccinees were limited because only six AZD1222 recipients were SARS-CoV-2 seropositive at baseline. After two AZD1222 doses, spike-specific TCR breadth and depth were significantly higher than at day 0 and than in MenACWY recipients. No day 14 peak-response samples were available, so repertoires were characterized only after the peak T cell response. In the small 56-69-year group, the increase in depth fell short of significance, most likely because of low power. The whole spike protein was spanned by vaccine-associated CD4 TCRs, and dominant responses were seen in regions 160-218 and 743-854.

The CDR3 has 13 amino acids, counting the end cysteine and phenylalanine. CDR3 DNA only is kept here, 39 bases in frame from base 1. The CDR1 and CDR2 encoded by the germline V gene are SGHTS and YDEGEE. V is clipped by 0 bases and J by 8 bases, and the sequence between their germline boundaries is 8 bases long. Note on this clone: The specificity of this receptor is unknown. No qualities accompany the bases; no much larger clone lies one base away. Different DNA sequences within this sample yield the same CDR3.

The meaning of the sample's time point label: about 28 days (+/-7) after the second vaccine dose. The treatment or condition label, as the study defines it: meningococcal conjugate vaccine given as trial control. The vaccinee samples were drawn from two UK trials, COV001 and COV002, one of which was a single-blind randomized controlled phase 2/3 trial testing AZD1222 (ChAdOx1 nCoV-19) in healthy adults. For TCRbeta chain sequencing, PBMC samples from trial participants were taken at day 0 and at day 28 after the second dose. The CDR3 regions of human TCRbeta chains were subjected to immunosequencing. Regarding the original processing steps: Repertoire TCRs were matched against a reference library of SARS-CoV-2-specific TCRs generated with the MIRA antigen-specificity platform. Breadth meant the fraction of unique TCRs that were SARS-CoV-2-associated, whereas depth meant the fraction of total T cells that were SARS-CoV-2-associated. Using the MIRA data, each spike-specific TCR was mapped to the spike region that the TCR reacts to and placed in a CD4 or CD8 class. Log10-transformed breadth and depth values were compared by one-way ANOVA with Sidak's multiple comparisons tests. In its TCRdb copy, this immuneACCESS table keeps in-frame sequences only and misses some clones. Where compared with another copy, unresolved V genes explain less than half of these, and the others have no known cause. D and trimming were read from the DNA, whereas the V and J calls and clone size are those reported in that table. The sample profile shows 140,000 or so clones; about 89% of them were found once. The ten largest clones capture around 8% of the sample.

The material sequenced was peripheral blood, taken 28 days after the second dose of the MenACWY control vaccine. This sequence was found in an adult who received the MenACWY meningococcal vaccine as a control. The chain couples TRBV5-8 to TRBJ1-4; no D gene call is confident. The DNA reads TGTGCCAGCAGCTTGGTAACCGGGGAAAAACTGTTTTTT. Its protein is CASSLVTGEKLFF.